This note documents a single T cell receptor beta chain sequence. The sample's time point: after neoadjuvant nivolumab, at surgical resection. These oral cavity squamous cell carcinomas were HPV-negative and locally advanced. PBMCs were not maintained or expanded in culture before analysis. Germline assignment: CDR1 SGHRS and CDR2 YFSETQ. The CDR3 covers 15 residues. V shed 0 bases and J shed 2 bases, with 11 bases lying between them. The data stem from a study of neoadjuvant anti-PD-1 for oral cavity cancer. Study information: Non-progressing patients received a fourth nivolumab dose near day 43, then surgery on days 50-56.

Blood libraries mostly used roughly 500 ng genomic DNA, six replicates each. Assay used: immunoSEQ multiplex PCR; TCRdb lists only in-frame clones, some missing. The sample consists of about 68,000 clones, approximately 85% of them appearing once. The specimen was PBMCs, collected after nivolumab (anti-PD-1) treatment. This chain uses TRBV5-1 with TRBJ2-5; D is tentatively TRBD1 or TRBD2 (6 bases each). The receptor was isolated from a person aged 40 to 85 with oral cavity squamous cell carcinoma. DNA of the CDR3: TGCGCCAGCAGCTTGGCTCCGGGGGCACAAGAGACCCAGTACTTC. Translation: CASSLAPGAQETQYF.